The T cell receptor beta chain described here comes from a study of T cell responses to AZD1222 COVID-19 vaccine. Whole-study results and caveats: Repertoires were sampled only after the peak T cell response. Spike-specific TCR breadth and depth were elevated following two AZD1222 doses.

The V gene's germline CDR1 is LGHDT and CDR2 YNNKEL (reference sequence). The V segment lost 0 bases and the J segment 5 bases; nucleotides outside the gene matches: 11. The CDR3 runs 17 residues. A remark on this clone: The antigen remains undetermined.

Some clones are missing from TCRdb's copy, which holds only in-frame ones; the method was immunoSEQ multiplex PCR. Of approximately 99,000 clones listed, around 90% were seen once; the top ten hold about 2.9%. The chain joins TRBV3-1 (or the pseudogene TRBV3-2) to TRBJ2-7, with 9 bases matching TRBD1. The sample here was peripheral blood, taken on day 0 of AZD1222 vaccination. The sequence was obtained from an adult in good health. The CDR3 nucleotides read TGTGCCAGCAGCCAAGAGGATCTGGGGGACAGGGCCCACGAGCAGTACTTC. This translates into CASSQEDLGDRAHEQYF.